One sample yielded the 20 T cell receptor beta chains listed below, sequenced in a study of T cells after yellow fever vaccination. TCRdb independently ran MiXCR on the 5' RACE reads; one entry per CDR3 protein. Here the sample spans 350,000 to 550,000 distinct CDR3 sequences, under 20% being singletons. Sequencing used PBMCs, obtained before the yellow fever booster vaccination. The receptors shown here come from a man aged 18-30 years who received the YFV17D yellow fever vaccine.

The chain combines TRBV20-1 with TRBJ2-3, with 9 nucleotides matching TRBD1. Germline loops: CDR1 DFQATT, CDR2 SNEGSKA (reference sequence). The trim removed 6 bases at V and 6 bases at J, leaving 10 bases unmatched. This CDR3 is built from 14 residues. The DNA of the CDR3 is TGCAGTGCACCTGGGGACAGGGTCTGGGATACGCAGTATTTT. The encoded protein is CSAPGDRVWDTQYF.

This clonotype has ten or more counts. The rearrangement joins TRBV29-1 to TRBJ1-5; D uncertain. This CDR3 is 13 amino acids long. Germline CDR1 reads SQVTM; CDR2 reads ANQGSEA. The V end lost 4 bases, the J end lost 9 bases, and 16 bases lay between the germline ends. CDR3 in amino acids: CSVGTDARGPQHF. CDR3 DNA sequence: TGCAGCGTTGGGACGGATGCTCGTGGGCCCCAGCATTTT.

V usage is TRBV10-3 and J usage is TRBJ1-2; D is possibly TRBD1 (5 bases). The V end lost 2 bases, the J end lost 4 bases, and 14 bases lay between the germline ends. Germline assignment: CDR1 ENHRY and CDR2 SYGVKD. CDR3 length: 15 amino acids. CDR3 in DNA: TGTGCCATCAGTGAGGTTACAAGGGGTTTCTATGGCTACACCTTC. It codes for CAISEVTRGFYGYTF.

This clonotype occurred a few times. CDR3 DNA sequence: TGTGCCAGCAGTGAACCCCTAGCCAAAAACATTCAGTACTTC. Translation gives CASSEPLAKNIQYF. The chain is built from TRBV6-1 and TRBJ2-4; no definite D call. This CDR3 region has 14 residues. Germline V lookup: CDR1 MNHNS, CDR2 SASEGT. Trimming took 2 bases from V and 0 from J, leaving 5 bases between them.

The chain carries TRBV3-1 and TRBJ2-7; tentatively, D is TRBD1 or TRBD2 (5 bases each). Deletions cut 4 bases from V and 3 bases from J, with 10 bases between. CDR1 and CDR2 (germline): LGHDT, YNNKEL (reference sequence). The CDR3 is 13 amino acids. The CDR3 DNA reads as TGTGCCAGCAGCCTGGGGACCAACTACGAGCAGTACGTC. It yields the protein CASSLGTNYEQYV.

The chain employs TRBV18 and TRBJ1-2; 8 bases are shared with TRBD1. V dropped 6 bases and J dropped 6; count of bases not matched to a gene: 6. Germline V gives CDR1 KGHSH, CDR2 LQKENI. CDR3 length: 13 residues. CDR3 sequence reads: CASSRTGPDGYTF. DNA for the CDR3: TGTGCCAGCTCCCGGACAGGGCCCGATGGCTACACCTTC.

This chain uses TRBV7-9 with TRBJ1-1, with D possibly TRBD1 on 5 matching bases. Trimming removed 7 bases from V and 4 bases from J, with 22 bases in between. CDR3 length equals 16 residues. CDR1 is SEHNR and CDR2 is FQNEAQ in the germline V gene (reference sequence). The CDR3 loop is CASIPPHHRGGTEAFF. Here the CDR3 DNA reads TGTGCCAGCATCCCCCCTCACCACCGGGGGGGCACTGAAGCTTTCTTT.

The J gene is TRBJ2-7, the V gene TRBV10-3; 11 positions agree with TRBD2. CDR1 is ENHRY, CDR2 SYGVKD, per germline. The CDR3 extends over 15 amino acids. J lost 0 bases, V lost 11 bases, and 9 bases had no gene match. CDR3 in DNA: TGTGCCTCCTCCGGGACTAGCGGCCTCTCCTACGAGCAGTACGTC. It translates to CASSGTSGLSYEQYV.

This clonotype was recorded a few times. The chain uses TRBV6-1 and TRBJ1-1; D gene uncertain. This CDR3 is 14 amino acids long. CDR1 MNHNS and CDR2 SASEGT come from the germline V gene. Trimming took 2 bases from V and 4 from J, leaving 11 bases between them. This chain's CDR3 is CASSEYHPATEAFF. In nucleotides, the CDR3 is TGTGCCAGCAGTGAATATCATCCGGCCACTGAAGCTTTCTTT.

The chain combines TRBV7-9 with TRBJ2-7; D not resolved. Germline CDR1 is SEHNR and CDR2 is FQNEAQ (reference sequence). The CDR3 length is 15 residues. Deletions cut 3 bases from V and 1 base from J, with 13 bases between. The chain's CDR3 is CASSFSPGRSYEQYF. In DNA, the CDR3 is TGTGCCAGCAGCTTCTCTCCAGGCCGGTCCTACGAGCAGTACTTC.

This clonotype was seen a handful of times. The chain employs TRBV20-1 and TRBJ2-3; D is possibly TRBD2 (5 bases). The V and J ends lost 0 bases and 3 bases respectively, with 7 bases between them. The CDR3 is made up of 13 amino acids. Germline V gene data show CDR1 as DFQATT and CDR2 as SNEGSKA (reference sequence). The CDR3 bases are TGCAGTGCTAGAGAGGGAGCGACAGATACGCAGTATTTT. This codes for CSAREGATDTQYF.

The chain employs TRBV7-2 and TRBJ2-2; D call uncertain. The CDR3 has 14 residues. Germline CDR1 reads SGHTA; CDR2 reads FQGNSA. V was shortened by 1 base and J by 3 bases, with 6 bases between the two germline ends. The CDR3 region is CASSLEAYTGELFF. The CDR3, as DNA: TGTGCCAGCAGCTTAGAGGCTTACACCGGGGAGCTGTTTTTT. The full variable domain, completed using reference TRBV7-2 and TRBJ2-2, is GAGVSQSPSNKVTEKGKDVELRCDPISGHTALYWYRQSLGQGLEFLIYFQGNSAPDKSGLPSDRFSAERTGGSVSTLTIQRTQQEDSAVYLCASSLEAYTGELFFGEGSRLTVL.

This clonotype was seen only a few times. The J gene is TRBJ2-3, the V gene TRBV28; no reliable D call. Trimming took 5 bases from V and 2 from J, leaving 8 bases between them. Germline loops: CDR1 MDHEN, CDR2 SYDVKM. This CDR3 is built from 13 residues. As DNA, the CDR3 is TGTGCCAGCAGTCGACGAATCACAGATACGCAGTATTTT. It is translated as CASSRRITDTQYF. The variable domain in full, with the rest retrieved from reference TRBV28 and TRBJ2-3, is DVKVTQSSRYLVKRTGEKVFLECVQDMDHENMFWYRQDPGLGLRLIYFSYDVKMKEKGDIPEGYSVSREKKERFSLILESASTNQTSMYLCASSRRITDTQYFGPGTRLTVL.

This clonotype came up a few times. The V gene is TRBV12-5, the J gene TRBJ2-7; D unresolved. CDR1 and CDR2 (germline): LGHNT, FRNRAP. The CDR3 runs to 11 residues. Trimming removed 10 bases from V and 6 bases from J, with 13 bases in between. The CDR3 loop reads CATSLECEQYV. The DNA for the CDR3 is TGTGCTACCTCATTAGAGTGCGAGCAGTACGTC.

The genes are TRBV5-1 and TRBJ2-5; 7 bases match TRBD1. The CDR3 sequence is 15 residues long. With V trimmed by 2 bases and J by 0 bases, 4 bases remained unmatched. Germline lookup yields CDR1 SGHRS and CDR2 YFSETQ. DNA for the CDR3: TGCGCCAGCAGCTTTCTGGGACAGTACCAAGAGACCCAGTACTTC. Encoded protein: CASSFLGQYQETQYF.

The chain couples TRBV6-5 to TRBJ2-1; D may correspond to TRBD1 or TRBD2 (5 bases each). The CDR3 consists of 14 residues. The ends were cut back, 6 bases at V and 6 bases at J, with 15 bases in the middle. Germline loops: CDR1 MNHEY, CDR2 SVGAGI. The CDR3 nucleotides are TGTGCCAGCAGGTCCGGGACCAACGCCAATGAGCAGTTCTTC. Translated: CASRSGTNANEQFF.

This clonotype has just a few counts. The chain has TRBV19 and TRBJ1-5; D is unclear. The CDR3 consists of 16 residues. V gave up 1 base and J gave up 0 bases, with 10 bases separating them. CDR1 is LNHDA, CDR2 SQIVND, per germline (reference sequence). Written as DNA, the CDR3 is TGTGCCAGTAGTATAGGGTCAGGCTATAGCAATCAGCCCCAGCATTTT. This gives the protein CASSIGSGYSNQPQHF.

Many counts were recorded for this clonotype. This chain joins TRBV3-1 and TRBJ2-2; D perhaps matches TRBD2 (6 bases). The CDR3 has 15 residues. Trimming took off 4 bases at V and 6 bases at J, with 15 bases between the two ends. CDR1 is LGHDT, CDR2 YNNKEL, per germline (reference sequence). The CDR3: CASSPWGGDAGELFF. The CDR3 DNA reads TGTGCCAGCAGCCCCTGGGGCGGGGACGCCGGGGAGCTGTTTTTT.

The rearrangement joins TRBV2 to TRBJ1-2; D ambiguous. Germline CDR1 and CDR2: SNHLY and FYNNEI. The CDR3 consists of 14 residues. V dropped 10 bases and J dropped 2 bases, with 17 bases sitting between them. Here the CDR3 DNA reads TGTGCCAATCGGCGTGCCGACACCAACTATGGCTACACCTTC. Translated, it gives CANRRADTNYGYTF.

The V call is TRBV5-1, the J call TRBJ2-3; D gene ambiguous. The CDR3 has 15 residues. Germline V lookup: CDR1 SGHRS, CDR2 YFSETQ. Trimming shortened V by 1 base and J by 1 base, and 10 bases separated the two germline ends. The CDR3 loop is CASSLLRVGTDTQYF. The CDR3 nucleotides are TGCGCCAGCAGCTTGTTACGGGTTGGCACAGATACGCAGTATTTT.